Following are 9 T cell receptor beta chains from one sample sequenced in a study of T cells in localized non-small cell lung cancer. TCRdb's table, derived via immunoSEQ multiplex PCR, lists solely in-frame clones and lacks some. The sample lists around 8,000 clones, roughly nine tenths seen once, with about 5% in the top ten. Sequencing was performed on peripheral blood mononuclear cells, taken before any cancer treatment. The origin of the receptors is an older male donor with stage II lung adenocarcinoma.

V gene TRBV7-9 combines with J gene TRBJ2-1; weak D call: TRBD2 (7 bases). The V end was cut by 5 bases, the J end by 9 bases, with 17 bases between. The germline CDR1 and CDR2 sequences are SEHNR and FQNEAQ (reference sequence). This CDR3 has 14 residues. CDR3 amino acids: CASSPPGGRSEQFF. CDR3 nucleotide sequence: TGTGCCAGCAGCCCACCGGGGGGCAGGAGTGAGCAGTTCTTC.

The V gene is TRBV6-5, the J gene TRBJ1-3, with D uncertain. V was shortened by 6 bases and J by 1 base, with 13 bases between the two germline ends. CDR1 and CDR2 from the germline V gene are MNHEY and SVGAGI. The CDR3 spans 15 residues. CDR3 amino acids: CASSQGRLSGNTIYF. The CDR3 DNA follows: TGTGCCAGCAGCCAAGGGAGGCTTTCTGGAAACACCATATATTTT.

CDR3 DNA sequence: TGTGCCAGCAGCCCGATGGGACCTCCAGCCAGGGAGCTGTTTTTT. Protein: CASSPMGPPARELFF. The genes are TRBV7-3 and TRBJ2-2; D is possibly TRBD1 or TRBD2 (5 bases each). With 5 bases removed from V and 9 bases from J, the gap between germline ends came to 19 bases. Germline CDR1 reads SGHTA; CDR2 reads FQGTGA. This CDR3 has 15 residues.

This chain connects TRBV7-8 to TRBJ1-1; D remains ambiguous. V lost 0 bases and J lost 0, with 8 bases in between. Germline V gene sequence: CDR1 SGHVS, CDR2 FQNEAQ. The CDR3 contains 15 residues. CDR3 in amino acids: CASSLAVAVNTEAFF. CDR3 DNA sequence: TGTGCCAGCAGCTTAGCGGTGGCCGTGAACACTGAAGCTTTCTTT.

The chain employs TRBV5-6 and TRBJ2-7, with D unresolved. Trimming pared 2 bases from V and 6 bases from J, leaving 6 bases between. The germline V gene encodes CDR1 SGHDT and CDR2 YYEEEE. The CDR3 is 11 residues long. Here the CDR3 DNA reads TGTGCCAGCAGCTTAGTATCCGAGCAGTACTTC. Protein product: CASSLVSEQYF.

The chain has TRBV7-3 and TRBJ1-3; weak D call: TRBD1 (6 bases). V lost 0 bases and J 0 bases, leaving 9 bases between the germline ends. Germline V gives CDR1 SGHTA, CDR2 FQGTGA. The CDR3 totals 16 residues. CDR3 coding DNA: TGTGCCAGCAGCTTAACTGGACAGCTCTCTGGAAACACCATATATTTT. This codes for CASSLTGQLSGNTIYF.

Here the CDR3 reads CASSFGRRVKEKLFF. In DNA, the CDR3 is TGTGCCAGCAGCTTCGGAAGGCGGGTCAAAGAAAAACTGTTTTTT. The chain has TRBV7-9 and TRBJ1-4, with no clear D. In germline, CDR1 is SEHNR, CDR2 FQNEAQ (reference sequence). V was shortened by 3 bases and J by 8 bases, with 16 bases between the two germline ends. This CDR3 region has 15 residues. Full variable domain (missing parts from reference TRBV7-9 and TRBJ1-4): DTGVSQNPRHKITKRGQNVTFRCDPISEHNRLYWYRQTLGQGPEFLTYFQNEAQLEKSRLLSDRFSAERPKGSFSTLEIQRTEQGDSAMYLCASSFGRRVKEKLFFGSGTQLSVL.

The chain carries TRBV7-2 and TRBJ2-1, with D possibly being TRBD1 or TRBD2 (6 bases each). The CDR3 is 15 residues long. Germline CDR1 SGHTA, CDR2 FQGNSA. V gave up 0 bases and J gave up 4 bases, with 10 bases separating them. The CDR3 spells CASSLAGGTYNEQFF. For the CDR3, the DNA is TGTGCCAGCAGCTTAGCGGGGGGCACATACAATGAGCAGTTCTTC.

The V call is TRBV9, the J call TRBJ1-1; D may be TRBD1 (6 bases). Germline V gives CDR1 SGDLS, CDR2 YYNGEE. CDR3 length equals 14 residues. The V and J ends lost 4 bases and 3 bases respectively, with 13 bases between them. CDR3 in DNA: TGTGCCAGCAGCCCGAGCAGGGGACACACTGAAGCTTTCTTT. Its protein product is CASSPSRGHTEAFF.